These T cell receptor beta chains were read from a single sample in a study of control samples from healthy donors and cancer patients. Clones were read by immunoSEQ multiplex PCR, and TCRdb kept only the in-frame ones, dropping some. The sample yields 100,000 to 150,000 clones, 90% seen once. Sequencing used blood. The origin of the receptors is a man aged 35 to 55 in good health. Each CDR3 is given with its conserved first and last residue. The order of the fields is J gene, D gene, clone size, V gene, CDR3 DNA, CDR3 protein. The D gene is left open where the match is weak. The size entry is marked missing in some rows and otherwise reads once, few, many or a size class.

J: TRBJ2-7; D: TRBD2; size: NA; V: TRBV7-2; DNA: TGTGCCAGCAGTTCCGGAGGGGGGACTAGCCTTCACGAGCAGTACTTC; CDR3: CASSSGGGTSLHEQYF
J: TRBJ1-2; D: NA; size: NA; V: TRBV6-1; DNA: TGTGCCAGCAGTGAAGTGGCGGGGACTAACTATGGCTACACCTTC; CDR3: CASSEVAGTNYGYTF
J: TRBJ1-3; D: NA; size: NA; V: TRBV5-4; DNA: TGTGCCAGCAGCCGCGAGGCAAACGGAAACACCATATATTTT; CDR3: CASSREANGNTIYF
J: TRBJ2-1; D: NA; size: NA; V: TRBV6-5; DNA: TGTGCCAGCAGTTACTCCTCTCTACGATCCTACAATGAGCAGTTCTTC; CDR3: CASSYSSLRSYNEQFF
J: TRBJ1-4; D: NA; size: once; V: TRBV6-1; DNA: TGTGCCAGCAGTGAATGGTTGTTGGGGGTGGGAGAAAAACTGTTTTTT; CDR3: CASSEWLLGVGEKLFF
J: TRBJ2-7; D: NA; size: NA; V: TRBV5-1; DNA: TGCGCCAGCAGCTTGGGAGGGGGACGCTTACGGTTGGACGAGCAGTACTTC; CDR3: CASSLGGGRLRLDEQYF
J: TRBJ2-3; D: NA; size: NA; V: TRBV12-3/TRBV12-4; DNA: TGTGCCAGCAGTTCGGACGCTACGCAGTATTTT; CDR3: CASSSDATQYF
J: TRBJ1-1; D: NA; size: NA; V: TRBV9; DNA: TGTGCCAGCAGCGCGCCAGGGAGGATCACTGAAGCTTTCTTT; CDR3: CASSAPGRITEAFF
J: TRBJ2-7; D: TRBD1; size: NA; V: TRBV12-3/TRBV12-4; DNA: TGTGCCAGCAGTTTAACAGGGGGGTACGAGCAGTACTTC; CDR3: CASSLTGGYEQYF
J: TRBJ1-4; D: NA; size: NA; V: TRBV23-1; DNA: TGCGCCAGCAGTCAGTTAGGTGAAAAACTGTTTTTT; CDR3: CASSQLGEKLFF
J: TRBJ2-1; D: TRBD2; size: once; V: TRBV3-1/TRBV3-2; DNA: TGTGCCAGCAGCCCCCACTCAAAGCGGGGGGTATACAATGAGCAGTTCTTC; CDR3: CASSPHSKRGVYNEQFF
J: TRBJ1-3; D: TRBD1; size: NA; V: TRBV5-1; DNA: TGCGCCAGCAGCCCAACAGGGGGCTCTGGAAACACCATATATTTT; CDR3: CASSPTGGSGNTIYF
J: TRBJ2-1; D: TRBD2; size: NA; V: TRBV6-1; DNA: TGTGCCAGCAGTGAAGCCGGGCTAGCGGGAAACAATGAGCAGTTCTTC; CDR3: CASSEAGLAGNNEQFF
J: TRBJ1-5; D: TRBD1; size: NA; V: TRBV24-1; DNA: TGTGCCACCTCGGACAGGGTATTCAGTCAGCCCCAGCATTTT; CDR3: CATSDRVFSQPQHF
J: TRBJ2-2; D: NA; size: NA; V: TRBV30; DNA: TGTGCCTGGGGAAGATTCGGGGAGCTGTTTTTT; CDR3: CAWGRFGELFF
J: TRBJ1-1; D: TRBD1; size: NA; V: TRBV5-1; DNA: TGCGCCAGCAGCTCCTCGGGACAGCCGAACACTGAAGCTTTCTTT; CDR3: CASSSSGQPNTEAFF